This T cell receptor (beta chain) was sequenced for a study of brain metastases from non-small cell lung cancer. Overall study findings and caveats: In about 60% of brain metastases, T-cell clones were expanded compared with matched primary tumors. TCR repertoires overlapped largely between brain metastases and matched primaries. Fewer infiltrating T cells were found in brain metastases than primaries.

In the case of this clone: What it recognizes is unknown.

The method was immunoSEQ multiplex PCR; TCRdb's version includes in-frame clones alone and lacks a portion of them. The table includes about 4,900 clones, 60% to 85% detected once. The germline CDR1 and CDR2 sequences are LGHNA and YSLEER. Deletions cut 4 bases from V and 0 bases from J, with 16 bases between. The CDR3 spans 17 residues. The origin of this receptor is a donor aged 40 or older with non-small cell lung cancer. This chain joins TRBV4-3 and TRBJ1-3; a possible D gene is TRBD1 (5 bases). The specimen was primary lung tumor tissue. The CDR3 spells CASSRLGEAYSGNTIYF. CDR3 DNA: TGCGCCAGCAGCCGTTTAGGGGAGGCCTACTCTGGAAACACCATATATTTT.